This TCR beta chain was identified during a study of blood T cell repertoires in COVID-19. Study-wide context: Both acute and convalescent COVID-19 samples were obtained from the United States, Italy and Spain. PBMCs, B-cell-depleted T cells, or T cells were the source of the cDNA or gDNA that made up the material.

Per the original methods: Reference gene primer amplification in the assay estimated nucleated cell counts. Only in-frame clones appear in the TCRdb table, and some are missing; sequencing was by immunoSEQ multiplex PCR. The D gene and trimming were derived from the DNA, and the V and J assignments and clone size from that table. The top ten clones hold 2% to 2.5% of a sample with around 200,000 clones, about 86% of them seen once. CDR3 length equals 17 residues. This chain connects TRBV21-1 to TRBJ2-3; the DNA was not used to check the table's D call, TRBD1. TRBV21-1 is a pseudogene. The receptor was derived from a woman aged 45 to 65 with acute or convalescent COVID-19. Material for sequencing was peripheral blood. The CDR3 DNA sequence: TGTGCCAGCAGCAAAGGAAACGGGTCAGGGGGGACAGATACGCAGTATTTT. Protein sequence: CASSKGNGSGGTDTQYF.